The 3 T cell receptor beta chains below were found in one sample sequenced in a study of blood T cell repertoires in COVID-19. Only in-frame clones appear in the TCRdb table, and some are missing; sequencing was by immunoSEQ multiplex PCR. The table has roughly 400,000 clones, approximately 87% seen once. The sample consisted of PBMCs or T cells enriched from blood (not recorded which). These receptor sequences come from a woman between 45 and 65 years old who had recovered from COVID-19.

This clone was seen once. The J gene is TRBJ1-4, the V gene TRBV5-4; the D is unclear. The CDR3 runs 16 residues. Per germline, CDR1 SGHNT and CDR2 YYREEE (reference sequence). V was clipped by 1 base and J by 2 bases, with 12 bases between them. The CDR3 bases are TGTGCCAGCAGCTTGTATGAGGGTCTGACTAATGAAAAACTGTTTTTT. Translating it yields CASSLYEGLTNEKLFF.

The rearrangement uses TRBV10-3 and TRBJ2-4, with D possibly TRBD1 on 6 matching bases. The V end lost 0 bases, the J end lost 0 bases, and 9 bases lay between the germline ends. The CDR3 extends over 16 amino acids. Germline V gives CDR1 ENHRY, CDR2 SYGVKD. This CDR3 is CAISESDRLAKNIQYF. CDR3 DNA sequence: TGTGCCATCAGTGAGTCGGACAGACTAGCCAAAAACATTCAGTACTTC.

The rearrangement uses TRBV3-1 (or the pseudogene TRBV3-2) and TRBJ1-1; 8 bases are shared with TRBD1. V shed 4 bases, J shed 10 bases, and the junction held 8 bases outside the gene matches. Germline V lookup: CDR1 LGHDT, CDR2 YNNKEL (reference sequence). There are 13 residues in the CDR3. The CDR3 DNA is TGTGCCAGCAGCCCCGGAGGACAGGGCGTAGCTTTCTTT. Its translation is CASSPGGQGVAFF.